These T cell receptor beta chains were read from a single sample in a study of CD8 T cells in Susac syndrome. Using its own MiXCR run on the immunoSEQ multiplex PCR reads, TCRdb lists one record per CDR3 protein. The sample carries approximately 150,000 distinct CDR3 sequences, 94% recorded once. Sequences were obtained from CD4+ T cells from PBMCs. These receptors were collected from a human donor with multiple sclerosis. CDR3s include the opening cysteine and the closing phenylalanine or tryptophan. Fields, in order: CDR3 protein, CDR3 DNA, clone size, D gene, V gene, J gene. The D gene is left open where the match is weak. The size entry is marked missing in some rows and otherwise reads once, few, many or a size class.

CAWTPGTTEAFF	TGTGCCTGGACGCCAGGGACCACTGAAGCTTTCTTT	once	NA	TRBV30	TRBJ1-1
CASWMGGRLNEQFF	TGCGCCAGCTGGATGGGGGGGCGTCTGAATGAGCAGTTCTTC	NA	NA	TRBV23-1	TRBJ2-1
CASSLDQLEGVQYF	TGCGCCAGCAGCCTGGACCAGCTTGAGGGGGTGCAGTACTTC	NA	NA	TRBV5-1	TRBJ2-7
CASSKQGIAEKLFF	TGTGCCAGCAGTAAACAGGGGATCGCTGAAAAACTGTTTTTT	NA	TRBD1	TRBV27	TRBJ1-4
CASSISERSYEQYF	TGTGCCAGTAGTATAAGCGAGCGGTCCTACGAGCAGTACTTC	NA	NA	TRBV19	TRBJ2-7
CASSQRGSSGNTIYF	TGTGCCAGCAGCCAACGAGGGAGCTCTGGAAACACCATATATTTT	NA	NA	TRBV3-1	TRBJ1-3
CASGFGNGLATYEQYF	TGTGCTAGTGGTTTTGGAAACGGACTAGCTACTTACGAGCAGTACTTC	NA	TRBD2	TRBV12-5	TRBJ2-7
CASSQDRRSDEQFF	TGCGCCAGCAGCCAAGATCGCCGGAGCGATGAGCAGTTCTTC	NA	NA	TRBV4-3	TRBJ2-1
CASSVDLGASNQPQHF	TGTGCCAGCAGCGTAGACCTGGGGGCTAGCAATCAGCCCCAGCATTTT	once	NA	TRBV7-9	TRBJ1-5
CASSQDYLEGGYYGYTF	TGTGCCAGCAGCCAAGATTATTTGGAGGGAGGGTACTATGGCTACACCTTC	NA	NA	TRBV4-2	TRBJ1-2
CASSPYQGKDEKLFF	TGTGCCAGCTCACCGTATCAGGGAAAAGATGAAAAACTGTTTTTT	NA	NA	TRBV18	TRBJ1-4
CASLKQGMNTEAFF	TGTGCCAGCCTCAAACAGGGAATGAACACTGAAGCTTTCTTT	NA	NA	TRBV27	TRBJ1-1
CASSYGIPGELFF	TGTGCCAGCAGTTACGGCATCCCCGGGGAGCTGTTTTTT	NA	NA	TRBV6-2/TRBV6-3	TRBJ2-2
CAELQGANTGELFF	TGTGCCGAATTACAGGGGGCGAACACCGGGGAGCTGTTTTTT	NA	TRBD1	TRBV7-2	TRBJ2-2
CASQIQGAGTDTQYF	TGCGCCAGCCAGATACAGGGGGCCGGCACAGATACGCAGTATTTT	NA	TRBD1	TRBV5-1	TRBJ2-3
CSARGPPTHWTYGYTF	TGCAGTGCTAGGGGCCCTCCGACTCACTGGACCTATGGCTACACCTTC	NA	NA	TRBV20-1	TRBJ1-2
CASSLAGQIYEQYF	TGTGCCAGCAGTTTAGCGGGACAGATATACGAGCAGTACTTC	NA	TRBD1	TRBV12-3/TRBV12-4	TRBJ2-7
CASSFGGEGKPQHF	TGTGCCAGCAGTTTCGGGGGAGAAGGGAAGCCCCAGCATTTT	NA	NA	TRBV27	TRBJ1-5
CASSQDWGEQFF	TGCGCCAGCAGCCAAGATTGGGGTGAGCAGTTCTTC	NA	NA	TRBV4-3	TRBJ2-1
CASSSGTNTEAFF	TGTGCCAGCAGTTCGGGTACGAACACTGAAGCTTTCTTT	NA	NA	TRBV12-3/TRBV12-4	TRBJ1-1
CASSISNTGELFF	TGTGCCAGCAGCATCAGCAACACCGGGGAGCTGTTTTTT	NA	NA	TRBV7-9	TRBJ2-2
CASSLRGTGVNTGELFF	TGTGCCAGCAGCCTTAGGGGGACAGGGGTAAACACCGGGGAGCTGTTTTTT	NA	TRBD1	TRBV3-1	TRBJ2-2
CATSGTAPNTGELFF	TGTGCCACCAGTGGAACAGCCCCGAACACCGGGGAGCTGTTTTTT	NA	NA	TRBV24-1	TRBJ2-2
CASSIDPGQRNEQFF	TGTGCCAGTAGTATAGACCCGGGACAGAGAAATGAGCAGTTCTTC	NA	TRBD1	TRBV19	TRBJ2-1
CSAREPGRAEQYF	TGCAGTGCTAGAGAGCCTGGGAGAGCCGAGCAGTACTTC	NA	NA	TRBV20-1	TRBJ2-7
CASSVHTDTQYF	TGTGCCAGCAGCGTACACACAGATACGCAGTATTTT	NA	NA	TRBV9	TRBJ2-3
CATQASGQGTYNEQFF	TGTGCCACCCAAGCAAGTGGCCAGGGGACATACAATGAGCAGTTCTTC	NA	NA	TRBV24-1	TRBJ2-1
CSAHPGLAGRTDTQYF	TGCAGTGCCCACCCGGGACTAGCGGGTCGCACAGATACGCAGTATTTT	once	TRBD2	TRBV20-1	TRBJ2-3
CSADRAREQFF	TGCAGCGCGGACAGGGCGCGTGAGCAGTTCTTC	NA	TRBD1	TRBV29-1	TRBJ2-1
CASSQELVNRNTIYF	TGCGCCAGCAGCCAAGAGCTAGTAAACCGAAACACCATATATTTT	NA	NA	TRBV4-1	TRBJ1-3
CASSLIAGVDTGELFF	TGTGCCAGCAGCTTAATAGCGGGAGTAGACACCGGGGAGCTGTTTTTT	NA	TRBD2	TRBV7-9	TRBJ2-2
CASSLFDRSKNIQYF	TGTGCCAGCAGTCTCTTCGACAGATCCAAAAACATTCAGTACTTC	NA	NA	TRBV12-3/TRBV12-4	TRBJ2-4
CASSLVTNTGELFF	TGCGCCAGCAGCTTGGTTACGAACACCGGGGAGCTGTTTTTT	NA	NA	TRBV5-1	TRBJ2-2
CASRMGQGASYGYTF	TGTGCCAGCAGGATGGGACAGGGGGCCTCCTATGGCTACACCTTC	NA	TRBD1	TRBV28	TRBJ1-2
CASSPEGETQYF	TGTGCCAGCTCGCCAGAGGGAGAGACCCAGTACTTC	NA	NA	TRBV6-5	TRBJ2-5
CASSWGQGIGSNQPQHF	TGTGCCAGCAGTTGGGGACAGGGGATAGGTAGCAATCAGCCCCAGCATTTT	NA	TRBD1	TRBV28	TRBJ1-5
CSAPTYWGQTQYF	TGCAGTGCTCCAACCTACTGGGGGCAGACCCAGTACTTC	NA	NA	TRBV20-1	TRBJ2-5
CATATSGSKVEQFF	TGTGCCACCGCTACTAGCGGGAGTAAAGTTGAGCAGTTCTTC	NA	TRBD2	TRBV12-3/TRBV12-4	TRBJ2-1
CSVEGGEISEQYF	TGCAGCGTTGAAGGAGGGGAGATTAGTGAGCAGTACTTC	NA	NA	TRBV29-1	TRBJ2-7